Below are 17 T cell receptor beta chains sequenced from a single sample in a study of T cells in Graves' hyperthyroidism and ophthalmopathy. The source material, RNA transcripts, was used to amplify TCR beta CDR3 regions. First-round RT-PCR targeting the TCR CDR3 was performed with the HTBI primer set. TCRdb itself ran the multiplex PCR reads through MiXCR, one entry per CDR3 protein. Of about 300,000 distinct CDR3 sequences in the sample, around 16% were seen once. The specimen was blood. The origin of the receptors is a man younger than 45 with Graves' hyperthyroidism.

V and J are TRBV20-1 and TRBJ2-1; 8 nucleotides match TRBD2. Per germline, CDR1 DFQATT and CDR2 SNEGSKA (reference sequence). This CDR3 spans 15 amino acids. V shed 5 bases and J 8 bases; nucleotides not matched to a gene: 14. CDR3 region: CSACLRAGGIDEQFF. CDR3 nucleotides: TGCAGTGCTTGCCTCCGGGCGGGAGGAATTGATGAGCAGTTCTTC.

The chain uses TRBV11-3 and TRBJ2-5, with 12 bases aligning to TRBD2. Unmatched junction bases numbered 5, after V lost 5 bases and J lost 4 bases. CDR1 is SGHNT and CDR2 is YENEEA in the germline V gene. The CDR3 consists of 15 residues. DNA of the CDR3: TGTGCCAGCAGCCTGACTAGCGGGAGAGGAGAGACCCAGTACTTC. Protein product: CASSLTSGRGETQYF. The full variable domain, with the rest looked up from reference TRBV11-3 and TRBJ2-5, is EAGVVQSPRYKIIEKKQPVAFWCNPISGHNTLYWYLQNLGQGPELLIRYENEEAVDDSQLPKDRFSAERLKGVDSTLKIQPAELGDSAVYLCASSLTSGRGETQYFGPGTRLLVL.

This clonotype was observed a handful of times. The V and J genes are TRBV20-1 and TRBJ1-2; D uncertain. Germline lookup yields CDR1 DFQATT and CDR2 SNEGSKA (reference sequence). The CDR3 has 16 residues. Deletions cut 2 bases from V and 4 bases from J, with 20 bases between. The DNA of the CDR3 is TGCAGTGCTAGATCTAGAAGCGTGCACAGTTCCTATGGCTACACCTTC. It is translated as CSARSRSVHSSYGYTF.

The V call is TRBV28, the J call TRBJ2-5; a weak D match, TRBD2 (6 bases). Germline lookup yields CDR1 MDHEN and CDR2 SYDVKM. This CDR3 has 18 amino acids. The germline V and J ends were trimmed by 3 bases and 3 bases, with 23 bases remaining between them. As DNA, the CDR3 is TGTGCCAGCAGTTTCGGGGGAGCACCAGCAGGTCCTAAAGAGACCCAGTACTTC. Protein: CASSFGGAPAGPKETQYF.

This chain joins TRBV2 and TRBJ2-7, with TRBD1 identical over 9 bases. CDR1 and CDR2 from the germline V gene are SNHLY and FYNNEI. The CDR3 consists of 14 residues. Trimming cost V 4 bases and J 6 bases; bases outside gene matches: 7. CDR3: CASSAGQGSPEQYF. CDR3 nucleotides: TGTGCCAGCAGTGCGGGACAGGGTTCCCCCGAGCAGTACTTC.

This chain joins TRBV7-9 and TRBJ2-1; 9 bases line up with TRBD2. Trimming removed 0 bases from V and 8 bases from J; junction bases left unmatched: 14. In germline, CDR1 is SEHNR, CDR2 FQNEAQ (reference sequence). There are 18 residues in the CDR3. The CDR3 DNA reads TGTGCCAGCAGCTTAGCGGCGGGAGGGGGGGGGGGGGGGGATGAGCAGTTCTTC. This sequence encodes CASSLAAGGGGGGDEQFF.

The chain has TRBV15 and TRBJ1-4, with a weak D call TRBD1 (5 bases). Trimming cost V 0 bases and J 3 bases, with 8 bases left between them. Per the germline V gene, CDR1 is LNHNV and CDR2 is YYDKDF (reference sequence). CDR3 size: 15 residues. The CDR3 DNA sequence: TGTGCCACCAGCAGAGAAGGGACGGCTAATGAAAAACTGTTTTTT. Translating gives CATSREGTANEKLFF. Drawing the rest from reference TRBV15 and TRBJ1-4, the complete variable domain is DAMVIQNPRYQVTQFGKPVTLSCSQTLNHNVMYWYQQKSSQAPKLLFHYYDKDFNNEADTPDNFQSRRPNTSFCFLDIRSPGLGDTAMYLCATSREGTANEKLFFGSGTQLSVL.

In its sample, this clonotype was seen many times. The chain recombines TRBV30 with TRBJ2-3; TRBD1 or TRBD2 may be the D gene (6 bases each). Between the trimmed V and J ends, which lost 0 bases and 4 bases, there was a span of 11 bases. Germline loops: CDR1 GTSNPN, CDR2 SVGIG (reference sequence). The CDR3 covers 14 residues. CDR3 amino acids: CAWSVGGPADTQYF. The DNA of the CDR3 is TGTGCCTGGAGTGTCGGGGGCCCCGCAGATACGCAGTATTTT.

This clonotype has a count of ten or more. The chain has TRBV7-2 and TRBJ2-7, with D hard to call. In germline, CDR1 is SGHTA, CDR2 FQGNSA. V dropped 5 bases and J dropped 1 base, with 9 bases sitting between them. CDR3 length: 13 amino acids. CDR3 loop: CASSPQRSYEQYF. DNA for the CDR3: TGTGCCAGCAGCCCCCAGAGGTCCTACGAGCAGTACTTC.

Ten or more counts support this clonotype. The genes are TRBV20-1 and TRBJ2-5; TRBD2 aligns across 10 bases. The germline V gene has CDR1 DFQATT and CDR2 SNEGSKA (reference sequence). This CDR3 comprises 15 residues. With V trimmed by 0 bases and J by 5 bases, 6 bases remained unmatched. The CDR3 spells CSARDNLAGVETQYF. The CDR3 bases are TGCAGTGCTAGAGATAATCTAGCGGGAGTTGAGACCCAGTACTTC.

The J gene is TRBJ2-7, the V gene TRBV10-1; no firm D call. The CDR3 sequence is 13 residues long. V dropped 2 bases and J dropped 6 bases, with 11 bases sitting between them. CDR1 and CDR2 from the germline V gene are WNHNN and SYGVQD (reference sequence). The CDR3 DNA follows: TGCGCCAGCAGTGAGAAAATTTCTGCCGAGCAGTACTTC. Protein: CASSEKISAEQYF.

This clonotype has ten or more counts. CDR3 protein: CASSQAGIRFF. The CDR3 nucleotides are TGTGCCAGCAGCCAAGCAGGGATTCGGTTCTTC. The J gene is TRBJ2-1, the V gene TRBV3-1, with D perhaps TRBD1 (5 bases). Germline-derived CDR1 and CDR2 are LGHDT and YNNKEL (reference sequence). The V and J ends lost 1 base and 15 bases respectively, with 10 bases between them. This CDR3 has 11 residues.

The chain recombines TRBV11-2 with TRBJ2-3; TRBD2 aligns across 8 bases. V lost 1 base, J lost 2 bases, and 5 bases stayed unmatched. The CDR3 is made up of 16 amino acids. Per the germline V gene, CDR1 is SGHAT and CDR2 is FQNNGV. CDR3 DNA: TGTGCCAGCAGCTTAGGGAGTAGCGGGATCACAGATACGCAGTATTTT. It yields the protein CASSLGSSGITDTQYF.

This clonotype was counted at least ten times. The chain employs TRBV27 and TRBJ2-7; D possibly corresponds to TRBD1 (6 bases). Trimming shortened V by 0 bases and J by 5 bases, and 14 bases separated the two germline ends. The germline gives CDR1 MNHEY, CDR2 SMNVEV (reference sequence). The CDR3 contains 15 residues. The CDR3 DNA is TGTGCCAGCAGTTTATCTGGGACACTAACTAACGAGCAGTACTTC. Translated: CASSLSGTLTNEQYF.

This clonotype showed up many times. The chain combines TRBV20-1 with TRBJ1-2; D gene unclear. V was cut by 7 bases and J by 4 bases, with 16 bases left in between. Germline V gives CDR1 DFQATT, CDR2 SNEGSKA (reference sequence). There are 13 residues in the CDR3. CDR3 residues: CSGQEAPIYGYTF. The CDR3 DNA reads TGCAGTGGGCAGGAGGCCCCTATCTATGGCTACACCTTC.

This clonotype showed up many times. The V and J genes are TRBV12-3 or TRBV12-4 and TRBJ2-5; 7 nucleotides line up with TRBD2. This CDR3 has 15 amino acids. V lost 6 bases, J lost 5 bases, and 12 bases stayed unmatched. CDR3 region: CASSPSGTLVETQYF. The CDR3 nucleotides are TGTGCCAGCAGCCCGAGCGGGACGTTAGTGGAGACCCAGTACTTC.

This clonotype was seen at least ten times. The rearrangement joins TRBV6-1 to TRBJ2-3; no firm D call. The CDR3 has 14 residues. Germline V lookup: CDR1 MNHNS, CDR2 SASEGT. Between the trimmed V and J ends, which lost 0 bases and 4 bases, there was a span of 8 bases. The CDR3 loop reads CASSEAWTPDTQYF. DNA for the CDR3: TGTGCCAGCAGTGAAGCGTGGACCCCAGATACGCAGTATTTT.